This T cell receptor (beta chain) was profiled in a study of T cell changes during pregnancy in multiple sclerosis. CDR3 length: 14 amino acids. In germline, CDR1 is SGHDN, CDR2 FVKESK. Trimming at V came to 8 bases and at J to 6 bases, leaving 8 bases not matched to a gene. Sequencing was performed with immunoSEQ multiplex PCR; in TCRdb, only in-frame clones are kept and a portion is missing. The sample records roughly 52,000 clones, under 95% being singletons. The material was CD8+ T cells from peripheral blood mononuclear cells, obtained before pregnancy. This TCR was recovered from a female donor with multiple sclerosis, enrolled in a pregnancy study. The chain recombines TRBV14 with TRBJ1-5, with 9 bases fitting TRBD1. CDR3 sequence: CASRRQGVGQPQHF. CDR3 coding DNA: TGTGCCAGCCGGAGACAGGGGGTCGGTCAGCCCCAGCATTTT.